This T cell receptor beta chain originates from a study of T-cell memory formation after mild COVID-19. Study-wide results and caveats: Later expanders leaned CD4+, whereas clones that contracted between day 15 and 85 were balanced CD4/CD8. The pre-infection memory compartment contained some responding clones, suggesting cross-reactive memory joined.

About this clonotype: The antigen remains unidentified.

This CDR3 has 15 amino acids. Trimming removed 3 bases from V and 4 bases from J, with 15 bases in between. Germline V gene sequence: CDR1 SGHVS, CDR2 FQNEAQ. TCRalpha and TCRbeta libraries used 5'RACE with constant-segment primers and UMIs. MiXCR, run by TCRdb on the 5' RACE reads, gives a single entry per CDR3 protein. Of around 340,000 distinct CDR3 sequences in the sample, roughly 13% are singletons; the top ten hold 20% to 25%. The specimen sequenced was PBMCs or a T cell subset sorted from them (not recorded which). This rearrangement joins TRBV7-8 to TRBJ2-5; TRBD1 is a possible D gene (6 bases). The sequence was collected from a man aged 18 to 29 who had mild COVID-19 (a few samples of this study predate the infection). Cell type and time point are not known. The CDR3: CASSLFPGARETQYF. CDR3 sequence (DNA): TGTGCCAGCAGCTTGTTCCCAGGGGCCCGAGAGACCCAGTACTTC.